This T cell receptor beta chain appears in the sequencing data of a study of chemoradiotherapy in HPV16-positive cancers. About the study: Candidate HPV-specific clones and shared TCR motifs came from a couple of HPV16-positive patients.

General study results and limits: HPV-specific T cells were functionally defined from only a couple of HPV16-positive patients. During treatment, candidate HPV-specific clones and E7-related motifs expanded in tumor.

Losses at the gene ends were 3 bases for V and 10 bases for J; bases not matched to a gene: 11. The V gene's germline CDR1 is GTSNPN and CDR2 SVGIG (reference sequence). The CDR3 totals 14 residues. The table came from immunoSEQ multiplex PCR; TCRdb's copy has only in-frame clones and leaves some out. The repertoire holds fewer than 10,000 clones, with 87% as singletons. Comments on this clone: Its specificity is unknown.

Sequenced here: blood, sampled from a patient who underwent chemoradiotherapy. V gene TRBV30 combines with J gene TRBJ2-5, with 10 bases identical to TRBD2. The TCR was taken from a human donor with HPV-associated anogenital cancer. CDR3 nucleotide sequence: TGTGCCTGGAGCCAAAGTAGCGGGGGGTATGTCCAGTACTTC. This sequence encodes CAWSQSSGGYVQYF.